This T cell receptor beta chain derives from a study of T-cell reconstitution after alpha-beta-depleted transplantation in children. The TCRbeta library was prepared with unique molecular identifiers. TCRdb itself ran the PCR reads through MiXCR, one entry per CDR3 protein. The table includes about 90,000 distinct CDR3 sequences, 15% to 19% detected once. This clonotype was counted only a few times. The receptor comes from a male patient between 2 and 15 years old who had a stem cell transplant for acute lymphoblastic leukemia, so the T cells may come from the graft donor. The sample here was PBMCs, mostly from graft donor cells, taken 180 days after TCRalphabeta/CD19-depleted stem cell transplant.

Here the CDR3 reads CASTKHPEAPGELFF. As DNA, the CDR3 is TGTGCCAGCACCAAACACCCAGAAGCGCCCGGGGAGCTGTTTTTT. This rearrangement joins TRBV6-1 to TRBJ2-2; no clear D gene. Germline CDR1 MNHNS, CDR2 SASEGT. V lost 7 bases and J 6 bases, leaving 18 bases between the germline ends. CDR3 length: 15 residues.